This entry lists 14 T cell receptor beta chains sequenced from one sample in a study of shared clonotypes between healthy human individuals. In the naive CD8 group, cells lacked CD45RO and were positively selected for CCR7, so terminally differentiated effector memory CD45RA+ cells were left out. Libraries were prepared by immunoSEQ multiplex PCR; TCRdb keeps only in-frame clonotypes and omits some of them. The sample yields fewer than 700,000 clones, approximately 96% seen once. The sequenced sample was naive CD8+ T cells sorted from blood. These receptors were obtained from a woman aged 30 to 39 in good health.

The chain uses TRBV29-1 and TRBJ1-2; no definite D call. This CDR3 region has 8 residues. V lost 7 bases, J lost 8 bases, and 5 bases lay in between. Germline CDR1 is SQVTM and CDR2 is ANQGSEA. The CDR3 spells CSAGGYTF. The CDR3 coding sequence is TGCAGCGCTGGGGGCTACACCTTC.

The chain has TRBV7-8 and TRBJ2-5; 11 bases align to TRBD2. The DNA matches TRBJ2-7 better at its end, which makes the J call doubtful. CDR1 SGHVS and CDR2 FQNEAQ come from the germline V gene. The CDR3 contains 18 residues. This chain's CDR3 is CASRGRDRVLAGVGEQYF. CDR3 sequence (DNA): TGTGCCAGCAGGGGCCGGGACAGGGTACTAGCGGGAGTAGGCGAGCAGTACTTC.

The chain uses TRBV10-1 and TRBJ1-1; D remains ambiguous. Germline lookup yields CDR1 WNHNN and CDR2 SYGVQD (reference sequence). Trimming took 8 bases from V and 6 from J, leaving 16 bases between them. This CDR3 is 13 amino acids long. The CDR3 sequence is CASPNEGKAEAFF. Written as DNA, the CDR3 is TGCGCCAGCCCTAACGAGGGAAAGGCTGAAGCTTTCTTT.

The chain uses TRBV28 and TRBJ2-7; weak D call: TRBD1 (5 bases). The CDR3 is 14 amino acids. Germline assignment: CDR1 MDHEN and CDR2 SYDVKM. Trimming took off 3 bases at V and 2 bases at J, with 11 bases between the two ends. This CDR3 reads CASSFVTDPYEQYF. The CDR3, as DNA: TGTGCCAGCAGTTTTGTGACAGACCCCTACGAGCAGTACTTC.

The chain is built from TRBV11-1 and TRBJ2-5; 9 bases map to TRBD2. The DNA end lines up better with TRBJ2-7; the J call may be wrong. CDR3 length: 16 residues. The germline V gene has CDR1 SGHAT and CDR2 FQDESV (reference sequence). CDR3 nucleotide sequence: TGTGCCAGCAGCTTAGCCGCTAGCGGGAACTTCTACGAGCAGTACTTC. This translates into CASSLAASGNFYEQYF.

This rearrangement joins TRBV19 to TRBJ1-1; D might be TRBD1 (5 bases). This CDR3 region has 18 residues. CDR1 is LNHDA and CDR2 is SQIVND in the germline V gene (reference sequence). V was trimmed by 7 bases and J by 1 base, leaving 25 bases between them. CDR3 sequence reads: CASTYPPGQGETNTEAFF. DNA for the CDR3: TGTGCCAGTACCTATCCCCCTGGCCAGGGCGAAACGAACACTGAAGCTTTCTTT.

The CDR3 is CASSPDGYNEQFF. The CDR3 DNA reads TGTGCCAGCAGCCCGGACGGATACAATGAGCAGTTCTTC. This chain links TRBV7-9 with TRBJ2-1; D not certain. Germline CDR1 is SEHNR and CDR2 is FQNEAQ (reference sequence). This CDR3 has 13 amino acids. Trimming shortened V by 5 bases and J by 4 bases, and 9 bases separated the two germline ends.

The chain combines TRBV15 with TRBJ2-2, with D possibly TRBD2 on 6 matching bases. Germline V lookup: CDR1 LNHNV, CDR2 YYDKDF (reference sequence). V lost 4 bases and J 6 bases, leaving 18 bases between the germline ends. The CDR3 runs 16 residues. The CDR3 here is CATSTRTTATAGELFF. The CDR3 nucleotides read TGTGCCACCAGCACGCGGACTACCGCTACGGCCGGGGAGCTGTTTTTT.

The rearrangement joins TRBV4-2 to TRBJ1-3, with D hard to call. Germline V gives CDR1 LGHNA, CDR2 YNFKEQ. Trimming left V 3 bases short and J 4 bases short, with 10 bases between. CDR3 length equals 14 residues. The DNA of the CDR3 is TGTGCCAGCAGCCAGGCCGGAGGAGGAAACACCATATATTTT. Its translation: CASSQAGGGNTIYF.

In this sample, this clone turned up once. The chain joins TRBV19 to TRBJ2-3; TRBD2 agrees at 10 bases. The ends lost 1 base at V and 5 bases at J; junction bases unmatched: 6. CDR3 length: 16 amino acids. Germline V gives CDR1 LNHDA, CDR2 SQIVND (reference sequence). The CDR3 nucleotides are TGTGCCAGTAGTATAGTCGCAGCGGGAGGGGAAGATACGCAGTATTTT. Its protein is CASSIVAAGGEDTQYF.

The rearrangement links TRBV2 to TRBJ1-2; D not resolved. CDR1 is SNHLY, CDR2 FYNNEI, per germline. The CDR3 runs 14 residues. V was clipped by 6 bases and J by 4 bases, with 15 bases between them. DNA of the CDR3: TGTGCCAGCAGCTTGGACGGTACCTTCTATGGCTACACCTTC. Encoded protein: CASSLDGTFYGYTF.

The rearrangement links TRBV29-1 to TRBJ1-4; D not resolved. The V and J ends lost 6 bases and 4 bases respectively, with 3 bases between them. The CDR3 totals 10 residues. The V gene's germline CDR1 is SQVTM and CDR2 ANQGSEA. The CDR3 DNA is TGCAGCGTCTATAATGAAAAACTGTTTTTT. Amino acids: CSVYNEKLFF.

The chain has TRBV7-2 and TRBJ2-7, with D unclear. Trimming removed 1 base from V and 7 bases from J, with 11 bases in between. The CDR3 has 13 amino acids. CDR1 is SGHTA and CDR2 is FQGNSA in the germline V gene. In DNA form, the CDR3 reads TGTGCCAGCAGCTTAGTAGCCGGCCGGGAGCAGTACTTC. Protein: CASSLVAGREQYF.

Regarding this clone: One junction end disagrees with the germline gene, perhaps due to a read error. This sequence joins TRBV7-9 and TRBJ2-7; D ambiguous. The germline gives CDR1 SEHNR, CDR2 FQNEAQ (reference sequence). The CDR3 loop spans 11 amino acids. This chain's CDR3 is CASSLHGPAHF. In nucleotides, the CDR3 is TGTGCCAGCAGCTTACATGGCCCCGCCCACTTC.